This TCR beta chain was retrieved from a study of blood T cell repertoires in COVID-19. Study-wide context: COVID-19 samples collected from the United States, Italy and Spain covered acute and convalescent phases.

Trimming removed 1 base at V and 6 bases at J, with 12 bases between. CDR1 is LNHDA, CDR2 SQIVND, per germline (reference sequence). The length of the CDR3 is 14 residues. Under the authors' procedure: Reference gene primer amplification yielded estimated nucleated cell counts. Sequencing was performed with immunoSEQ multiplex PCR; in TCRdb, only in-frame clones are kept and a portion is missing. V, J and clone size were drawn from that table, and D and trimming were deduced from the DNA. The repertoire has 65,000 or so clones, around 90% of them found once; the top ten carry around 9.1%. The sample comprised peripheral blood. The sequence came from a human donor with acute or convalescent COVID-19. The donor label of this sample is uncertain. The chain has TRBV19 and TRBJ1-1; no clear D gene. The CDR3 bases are TGTGCCAGTAGTATAGGACGAGAGGTCGCTGAAGCTTTCTTT. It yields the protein CASSIGREVAEAFF.